The 31 T cell receptor beta chains presented below share a single source sample, sequenced in a study of control samples from healthy donors and cancer patients. Generated by immunoSEQ multiplex PCR, the TCRdb table keeps only in-frame clones and is missing some. The sample includes over 200,000 clones, roughly 87% seen only once; the top ten take 10% to 15%. The sequenced material came from PBMCs. The receptors derive from a woman aged 55 to 70 with lung cancer.

The V call is TRBV7-9, the J call TRBJ2-1, with 12 bases matching TRBD2. V lost 6 bases and J lost 8; bases outside the gene matches: 8. CDR1 is SEHNR, CDR2 FQNEAQ, per germline (reference sequence). The CDR3 extends over 15 amino acids. In DNA form, the CDR3 reads TGTGCCAGCAGGCGGACTAGCGGGACCGTCCATGAGCAGTTCTTC. It is translated as CASRRTSGTVHEQFF. The whole variable domain, remainder taken from reference TRBV7-9 and TRBJ2-1, is DTGVSQNPRHKITKRGQNVTFRCDPISEHNRLYWYRQTLGQGPEFLTYFQNEAQLEKSRLLSDRFSAERPKGSFSTLEIQRTEQGDSAMYLCASRRTSGTVHEQFFGPGTRLTVL.

The CDR3 DNA reads as TGTGCCAGCAGTGAATCGATGATCTACACCTTC. Its protein is CASSESMIYTF. The genes are TRBV25-1 and TRBJ1-2; no clear D gene. The CDR3 loop spans 11 amino acids. Germline V CDR1 and CDR2: MGHDK, SYGVNS. The germline V and J ends were trimmed by 1 base and 10 bases, with 7 bases remaining between them.

This clone was recorded only once. J is TRBJ2-1 and V is TRBV4-2; 10 bases are a match to TRBD2. The CDR3 length is 16 residues. Trimming took 5 bases from V and 4 from J; bases not matched to a gene: 8. The germline CDR1 and CDR2 sequences are LGHNA and YNFKEQ. The CDR3 region has the DNA TGTGCCAGCAGCTCGCGAGCGGGGGGGCCGTACAATGAGCAGTTCTTC. Protein sequence: CASSSRAGGPYNEQFF.

Only a few counts were recorded for this clone. Distinct nucleotide sequences in the sample also encode this CDR3. The rearrangement joins TRBV18 to TRBJ1-5; D ambiguous. Germline CDR1 and CDR2: KGHSH and LQKENI. The CDR3 spans 14 residues. The ends were cut back, 2 bases at V and 2 bases at J, with 7 bases in the middle. DNA for the CDR3: TGTGCCAGCTCACCAACTGGGGGCAATCAGCCCCAGCATTTT. Protein product: CASSPTGGNQPQHF.

The chain carries TRBV6-5 and TRBJ2-7; D call uncertain. Germline CDR1 and CDR2: MNHEY and SVGAGI. V was trimmed by 4 bases and J by 9 bases, leaving 13 bases between them. The CDR3 totals 12 residues. The CDR3 DNA reads TGTGCCAGCAGTTCTCGAGGTTCGGGGCAGTACTTC. Protein product: CASSSRGSGQYF.

The chain recombines TRBV29-1 with TRBJ2-1, with TRBD2 identical over 8 bases. V was clipped by 8 bases and J by 6 bases; unmatched bases: 3. Germline V gives CDR1 SQVTM, CDR2 ANQGSEA. This CDR3 comprises 11 residues. This CDR3 reads CSYGGANEQFF. CDR3 in DNA: TGCAGCTACGGGGGGGCCAATGAGCAGTTCTTC.

The genes are TRBV30 and TRBJ1-6; D is possibly TRBD1 (5 bases). CDR3 length equals 13 residues. Germline values: CDR1 GTSNPN, CDR2 SVGIG (reference sequence). The germline V and J ends were trimmed by 3 bases and 8 bases, with 11 bases remaining between them. The CDR3 loop reads CAWRRQGDSPLHF. The CDR3 coding sequence is TGTGCCTGGAGACGTCAGGGAGATTCACCCCTCCACTTT.

This chain links TRBV30 with TRBJ1-5, with TRBD1 matching 10 bases. The trim removed 2 bases at V and 3 bases at J, leaving 4 bases unmatched. This CDR3 is 15 amino acids long. Germline-derived CDR1 and CDR2 are GTSNPN and SVGIG (reference sequence). This CDR3 is CAWSRQGALNQPQHF. CDR3 DNA: TGTGCCTGGAGTAGACAGGGGGCCCTCAATCAGCCCCAGCATTTT.

On this clone itself: Its ends do not fully match the called genes, so a read error is possible. The J gene is TRBJ2-7, the V gene TRBV25-1; 11 bases match TRBD1. Germline loops: CDR1 MGHDK, CDR2 SYGVNS. CDR3 size: 12 residues. The CDR3 nucleotides read TGTGCCAGCAGTGAAGGGGACAGGGGGTACCACTTC. It is translated as CASSEGDRGYHF.

The chain combines TRBV9 with TRBJ1-2; no clear D gene. Looked up from germline, CDR1 is SGDLS and CDR2 is YYNGEE. The length of the CDR3 is 15 residues. Trimming pared 0 bases from V and 8 bases from J, leaving 17 bases between. The CDR3 sequence: CASSVAQPEVRGYTF. CDR3 bases: TGTGCCAGCAGCGTAGCCCAACCTGAGGTCCGGGGCTACACCTTC.

The chain uses TRBV5-8 and TRBJ1-2, with D perhaps TRBD1 (6 bases). This CDR3 contains 15 residues. Germline loops: CDR1 SGHTS, CDR2 YDEGEE. The V and J ends lost 4 bases and 8 bases respectively, with 21 bases between them. CDR3 residues: CASSGGDGRGEGYTF. CDR3 coding DNA: TGTGCCAGCAGCGGGGGGGACGGCAGGGGAGAAGGCTACACCTTC.

The rearrangement uses TRBV21-1 and TRBJ1-6. TRBV21-1 is a known pseudogene. The CDR3 sequence is 14 residues long. DNA for the CDR3: TGTGCCAGCAGTAAGGAGCCCTATAATTCACCCCTCCACTTT. Residues: CASSKEPYNSPLHF.

The chain combines TRBV7-9 with TRBJ1-6, with a tentative D call TRBD1 (6 bases). Trimming left V 5 bases short and J 0 bases short, with 8 bases between. The CDR3 is made up of 15 amino acids. Germline lookup yields CDR1 SEHNR and CDR2 FQNEAQ (reference sequence). The CDR3 nucleotides are TGTGCCAGCAGCCAGGGGAGCTCCTATAATTCACCCCTCCACTTT. Its protein product is CASSQGSSYNSPLHF.

This clone was recorded many times. This chain joins TRBV7-8 and TRBJ1-2; 10 bases align to TRBD1. Germline lookup yields CDR1 SGHVS and CDR2 FQNEAQ. J lost 8 bases, V lost 1 base, and 4 bases had no gene match. The CDR3 length is 14 residues. CDR3 sequence reads: CASSLDGTGAGYTF. Here the CDR3 DNA reads TGTGCCAGCAGCTTAGACGGGACAGGGGCCGGCTACACCTTC.

V usage is TRBV7-9 and J usage is TRBJ2-1, with 7 bases matching TRBD2. V shed 6 bases, J shed 4 bases, and the junction held 12 bases outside the gene matches. CDR1 is SEHNR and CDR2 is FQNEAQ in the germline V gene (reference sequence). The CDR3 has 16 amino acids. CDR3 nucleotide sequence: TGTGCCAGCAGTCGTTTCCGGGACTACTCTTACAATGAGCAGTTCTTC. It yields the protein CASSRFRDYSYNEQFF.

J is TRBJ2-3 and V is TRBV2, with 11 bases that match TRBD2. The V gene's germline CDR1 is SNHLY and CDR2 FYNNEI. V trimming: 2 bases; J trimming: 6 bases; junction bases outside the gene matches: 4. The CDR3 sequence is 15 residues long. CDR3 in amino acids: CASSETASGGDTQYF. The CDR3 DNA reads TGTGCCAGCAGTGAAACCGCTAGCGGGGGGGATACGCAGTATTTT.

The V gene is TRBV29-1, the J gene TRBJ2-2; D is possibly TRBD1 (6 bases). V was shortened by 5 bases and J by 1 base, with 8 bases between the two germline ends. The germline V gene encodes CDR1 SQVTM and CDR2 ANQGSEA. This CDR3 is 13 amino acids long. The CDR3, as DNA: TGCAGCGTTCGAGGGGGGAACACCGGGGAGCTGTTTTTT. It translates to CSVRGGNTGELFF.

The chain has TRBV6-1 and TRBJ2-7, with 8 bases lining up with TRBD1. The V segment lost 2 bases and the J segment 5 bases; nucleotides outside the gene matches: 11. The V gene's germline CDR1 is MNHNS and CDR2 SASEGT. The CDR3 has 16 residues. The CDR3 sequence is CASSEFRGQGWDEQYF. CDR3 in DNA: TGTGCCAGCAGTGAATTTCGTGGACAGGGCTGGGACGAGCAGTACTTC.

The V call is TRBV5-4, the J call TRBJ2-1, with D possibly matching TRBD2 (6 bases). Looked up from germline, CDR1 is SGHNT and CDR2 is YYREEE (reference sequence). The CDR3 consists of 13 residues. Trimming stripped 1 base from V and 11 bases from J, with 13 bases between. CDR3 nucleotide sequence: TGTGCCAGCAGCTTGAGTGGAGGGCAGCAGCAGTTCTTC. Protein sequence: CASSLSGGQQQFF.

Points on this clone: This specimen includes other DNA sequences encoding the same CDR3. This rearrangement joins TRBV9 to TRBJ2-2; possibly TRBD1 for D (5 bases). The V end lost 2 bases, the J end lost 4 bases, and 12 bases lay between the germline ends. Per germline, CDR1 SGDLS and CDR2 YYNGEE. CDR3 length equals 15 residues. The CDR3 reads CASSVRRDGTGELFF. For the CDR3, the DNA is TGTGCCAGCAGCGTCCGCAGGGATGGCACCGGGGAGCTGTTTTTT.

There are many counts of this clone. This chain uses TRBV19 with TRBJ1-4; TRBD1 matches at 7 bases. V lost 3 bases to trimming and J lost 7 bases; unmatched junction nucleotides: 8. Germline assignment: CDR1 LNHDA and CDR2 SQIVND (reference sequence). The CDR3 extends over 15 amino acids. The CDR3 DNA reads as TGTGCCAGTAGTATCGGAGGGGGCAGGGGTGAAAAACTGTTTTTT. Translated, it gives CASSIGGGRGEKLFF.

This clone has a handful of counts. The genes are TRBV7-8 and TRBJ1-3; no definite D call. V was pared by 1 base and J by 4 bases, with 8 bases between. This CDR3 spans 14 amino acids. Germline CDR1 and CDR2: SGHVS and FQNEAQ. The CDR3 DNA is TGTGCCAGCAGCTTAGACTTTCAAGGAAACACCATATATTTT. It codes for CASSLDFQGNTIYF.

The genes are TRBV5-4 and TRBJ2-3, with TRBD1 identical over 7 bases. V lost 2 bases to trimming and J lost 1 base; unmatched junction nucleotides: 4. The CDR3 covers 15 residues. Germline V gives CDR1 SGHNT, CDR2 YYREEE (reference sequence). The CDR3 nucleotides are TGTGCCAGCAGCTTCCCCGGGACAGGCACAGATACGCAGTATTTT. This codes for CASSFPGTGTDTQYF.

This chain connects TRBV4-2 to TRBJ2-5, with 11 bases that match TRBD2. The CDR3 contains 16 residues. Germline values: CDR1 LGHNA, CDR2 YNFKEQ. The junction had 5 bases not matched to a gene; V was cut back by 4 bases and J by 1 base. The CDR3: CASSPGLAGLQETQYF. The CDR3 bases are TGTGCCAGCAGCCCCGGACTAGCGGGCCTCCAAGAGACCCAGTACTTC.

The CDR3 spells CASSLDRTGGYTF. The CDR3 DNA follows: TGTGCCAGCAGCTTAGACCGCACGGGAGGCTACACCTTC. The V and J genes are TRBV7-3 and TRBJ1-2; D is ambiguous. V gave up 2 bases and J gave up 8 bases, with 12 bases separating them. The CDR3 sequence is 13 residues long. From germline, CDR1 is SGHTA and CDR2 FQGTGA.

This clone occurred a few times. The genes are TRBV5-4 and TRBJ2-1; TRBD2 agrees at 10 bases. Germline CDR1 is SGHNT and CDR2 is YYREEE (reference sequence). The CDR3 has 16 residues. V shed 2 bases, J shed 4 bases, and the junction held 6 bases outside the gene matches. The chain's CDR3 is CASSFLTSGAYNEQFF. The DNA for the CDR3 is TGTGCCAGCAGCTTCCTCACTAGCGGGGCATACAATGAGCAGTTCTTC.

The genes are TRBV5-1 and TRBJ2-2, with D possibly matching TRBD1 (5 bases). This CDR3 has 16 amino acids. Germline CDR1 SGHRS, CDR2 YFSETQ. With 0 bases removed from V and 3 bases from J, the gap between germline ends came to 12 bases. CDR3 nucleotides: TGCGCCAGCAGCTTGGTTCCAGGGTCGTACACCGGGGAGCTGTTTTTT. Its protein product is CASSLVPGSYTGELFF.

The chain joins TRBV28 to TRBJ1-5; D unclear. CDR1 is MDHEN and CDR2 is SYDVKM in the germline V gene. This CDR3 comprises 15 residues. V was pared by 3 bases and J by 7 bases, with 16 bases between. CDR3 loop: CASSLGTSVWQPQHF. CDR3 bases: TGTGCCAGCAGTTTGGGCACCTCCGTTTGGCAGCCCCAGCATTTT.

The chain couples TRBV7-2 to TRBJ1-6; D remains unclear. CDR3 length: 15 amino acids. With 1 base removed from V and 8 bases from J, the gap between germline ends came to 12 bases. Germline V gene sequence: CDR1 SGHTA, CDR2 FQGNSA. The CDR3 DNA reads as TGTGCCAGCAGCTTAGAAGTTGGCAGATATTCACCCCTCCACTTT. This codes for CASSLEVGRYSPLHF.

This clone was counted only a few times. The chain links TRBV2 to TRBJ2-1; 10 bases fit TRBD2. CDR1 is SNHLY, CDR2 FYNNEI, per germline. The length of the CDR3 is 15 residues. The V segment lost 7 bases and the J segment 9 bases; nucleotides outside the gene matches: 12. CDR3 DNA: TGTGCCAGCATGGGCGCTAGCGGGAGTCGTGGTGAGCAGTTCTTC. Translating it yields CASMGASGSRGEQFF.

The genes are TRBV5-1 and TRBJ2-7, with D perhaps TRBD2 (6 bases). From germline, CDR1 is SGHRS and CDR2 YFSETQ. The CDR3 runs 14 residues. Trimming stripped 7 bases from V and 6 bases from J, with 20 bases between. The CDR3, as DNA: TGCGCCAGCGCCGCGGGGTCTTCGAACCCCGAGCAGTACTTC. It encodes CASAAGSSNPEQYF.